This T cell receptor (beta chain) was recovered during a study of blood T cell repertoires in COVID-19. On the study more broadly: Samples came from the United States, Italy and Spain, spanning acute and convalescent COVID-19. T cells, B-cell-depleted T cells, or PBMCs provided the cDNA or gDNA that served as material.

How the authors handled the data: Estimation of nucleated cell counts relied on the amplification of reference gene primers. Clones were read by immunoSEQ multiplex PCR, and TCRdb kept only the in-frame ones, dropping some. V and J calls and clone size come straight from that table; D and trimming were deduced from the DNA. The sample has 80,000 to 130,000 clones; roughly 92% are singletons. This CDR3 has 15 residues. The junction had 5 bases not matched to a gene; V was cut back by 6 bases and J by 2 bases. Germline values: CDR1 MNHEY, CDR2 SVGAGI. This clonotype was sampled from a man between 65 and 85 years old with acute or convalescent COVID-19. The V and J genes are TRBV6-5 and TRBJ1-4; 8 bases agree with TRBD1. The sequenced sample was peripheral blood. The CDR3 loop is CASRRQGRTNEKLFF. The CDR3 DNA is TGTGCCAGCAGGAGACAGGGGAGGACTAATGAAAAACTGTTTTTT.